The 17 T cell receptor beta chains below all came from one sample that was sequenced in a study of OX40 agonist ivuxolimab in advanced cancers. Profiling relied on immunoSEQ multiplex PCR, and the TCRdb table lists in-frame clones only, not all of them. The sample gives tens of thousands of clones, 84% of which show up once; about 18% is in the top ten. The sequencing used CD4+ or CD8+ T cells sorted from blood, collected in a trial of the OX40 agonist ivuxolimab. The receptors originated from an adult with an advanced solid tumor such as melanoma, head and neck, liver or kidney cancer.

This clone turned up a few times. V is TRBV11-1 and J is TRBJ2-1; 9 bases fit TRBD2. The germline CDR1 and CDR2 sequences are SGHAT and FQDESV (reference sequence). J gave up 6 bases and V 1 base, and 4 bases lay outside the gene matches. The CDR3 contains 15 residues. The CDR3 reads CASSLVASGVNEQFF. The CDR3 DNA reads as TGTGCCAGCAGCTTAGTGGCTAGCGGGGTCAATGAGCAGTTCTTC.

This clone has a single count. The gene calls are TRBV19 and TRBJ2-5; a weak D match, TRBD2 (5 bases). The germline V gene encodes CDR1 LNHDA and CDR2 SQIVND (reference sequence). V shed 2 bases and J shed 2 bases, with 12 bases lying between them. This CDR3 spans 15 amino acids. CDR3 region: CASSIPGSLQETQYF. The CDR3 DNA reads as TGTGCCAGTAGTATACCGGGATCCTTACAAGAGACCCAGTACTTC.

V usage is TRBV7-9 and J usage is TRBJ1-3; D is unresolved. With 1 base removed from V and 5 bases from J, the gap between germline ends came to 6 bases. CDR1 is SEHNR and CDR2 is FQNEAQ in the germline V gene (reference sequence). The CDR3 totals 13 residues. The CDR3 loop is CASSLDERNTIYF. The CDR3 coding sequence is TGTGCCAGCAGCTTAGACGAGAGAAACACCATATATTTT.

The chain employs TRBV5-1 and TRBJ2-1; 10 bases align to TRBD2. The CDR3 covers 15 residues. Germline values: CDR1 SGHRS, CDR2 YFSETQ. With 0 bases clipped from V and 7 bases from J, the junction kept 4 bases outside the gene matches. DNA for the CDR3: TGCGCCAGCAGCTTGGTGGCTAGCGGGGGTAATGAGCAGTTCTTC. Translation: CASSLVASGGNEQFF.

CDR3 sequence: CASSLSGAGGPKNIQYF. The CDR3 DNA follows: TGTGCCAGCAGCTTATCAGGAGCGGGAGGTCCCAAAAACATTCAGTACTTC. J is TRBJ2-4 and V is TRBV7-9, with 9 bases matching TRBD2. Germline V CDR1 and CDR2: SEHNR, FQNEAQ (reference sequence). CDR3 length equals 17 residues. V was clipped by 2 bases and J by 2 bases; unmatched bases: 7.

This chain uses TRBV15 with TRBJ1-1; D is perhaps TRBD1 (5 bases). Germline CDR1 and CDR2: LNHNV and YYDKDF (reference sequence). This CDR3 comprises 20 residues. The V gene lost 0 bases and the J gene lost 1 base, with 24 bases spanning the gap. CDR3 nucleotides: TGTGCCACCAGCAGAGATTCAGTCCCGGGACTTCTGCGCGGGAACACTGAAGCTTTCTTT. It is translated as CATSRDSVPGLLRGNTEAFF.

The chain has TRBV28 and TRBJ2-2; 7 bases map to TRBD1. CDR3 length: 14 residues. Germline V lookup: CDR1 MDHEN, CDR2 SYDVKM. With 6 bases clipped from V and 6 bases from J, the junction kept 7 bases outside the gene matches. The DNA of the CDR3 is TGTGCCAGCAGAGCCATCACAGGGGCCGGGGAGCTGTTTTTT. Amino acids: CASRAITGAGELFF.

V usage is TRBV9 and J usage is TRBJ2-7; TRBD2 agrees at 8 bases. Germline CDR1 is SGDLS and CDR2 is YYNGEE. The length of the CDR3 is 14 residues. Trimming at V came to 6 bases and at J to 2 bases, leaving 7 bases not matched to a gene. CDR3 loop: CASIPWREAYEQYF. Written as DNA, the CDR3 is TGTGCCAGCATCCCTTGGCGGGAGGCCTACGAGCAGTACTTC.

To note about this clone: At the DNA level, this CDR3 is encoded by other sequences in the same sample as well. V gene TRBV11-2 combines with J gene TRBJ2-7; 7 nucleotides align to TRBD1. This CDR3 comprises 14 residues. Trimming took 1 base from V and 2 from J; bases not matched to a gene: 2. Germline CDR1 reads SGHAT; CDR2 reads FQNNGV. Written as DNA, the CDR3 is TGTGCCAGCAGCTTAGGACAGGGACCCTACGAGCAGTACTTC. It translates to CASSLGQGPYEQYF.

This rearrangement joins TRBV7-3 to TRBJ1-2, with TRBD1 identical over 11 bases. V lost 6 bases and J lost 8; bases outside the gene matches: 5. In germline, CDR1 is SGHTA, CDR2 FQGTGA. The CDR3 has 13 amino acids. The CDR3: CASSPGQGGGYTF. For the CDR3, the DNA is TGTGCCAGCAGTCCGGGACAGGGGGGCGGCTACACCTTC.

To note about this clone: At one end the junction does not follow the germline gene, possibly because of a read error. The chain links TRBV7-8 to TRBJ2-2; 9 bases align to TRBD2. The CDR3 runs to 16 residues. Per the germline V gene, CDR1 is SGHVS and CDR2 is FQNEAQ. Here the CDR3 reads CASSLPAGGNSGELFF. The CDR3, as DNA: TGTGCCAGCAGCTTACCCGCGGGGGGGAACTCCGGGGAGCTGTTTTTT.

The chain has TRBV7-2 and TRBJ2-7; D gene ambiguous. V dropped 1 base and J dropped 5 bases, with 12 bases sitting between them. From germline, CDR1 is SGHTA and CDR2 FQGNSA. The CDR3 is made up of 14 amino acids. The CDR3: CASSLVSGSDEQYF. The CDR3 coding sequence is TGTGCCAGCAGCTTAGTTTCAGGATCTGACGAGCAGTACTTC.

This rearrangement joins TRBV7-2 to TRBJ2-3, with TRBD2 as a possible D gene (6 bases). The germline CDR1 and CDR2 sequences are SGHTA and FQGNSA. V was pared by 2 bases and J by 5 bases, with 20 bases between. The CDR3 spans 17 residues. In nucleotides, the CDR3 is TGTGCCAGCAGCTTACAAACATCGGACGGGGGAAGAGATACGCAGTATTTT. It yields the protein CASSLQTSDGGRDTQYF.

The chain joins TRBV6-6 to TRBJ1-2; TRBD1 is a possible D gene (6 bases). Trimming cost V 11 bases and J 4 bases, with 14 bases left between them. Germline CDR1 reads MNHNY; CDR2 reads SVGAGI (reference sequence). The CDR3 runs 12 residues. The CDR3 DNA follows: TGTGCCTTGGGGGGGCGGTTCTATGGCTACACCTTC. Its protein product is CALGGRFYGYTF.

Comments on this clone: Because the CDR3 is missing its conserved closing phenylalanine or tryptophan, this is likely a read error. J is TRBJ1-1 and V is TRBV15; D not certain. V lost 8 bases, J lost 2 bases, and 9 bases lay in between. The CDR3 has 12 residues. Germline V gives CDR1 LNHNV, CDR2 YYDKDF (reference sequence). The CDR3 DNA reads TGTGCCACCCGGGAGGTCAACACTGAAGCTTTCCTT. The encoded protein is CATREVNTEAFL.

The rearrangement joins TRBV6-5 to TRBJ2-7; the D gene could be TRBD1 or TRBD2 (6 bases each). CDR1 is MNHEY and CDR2 is SVGAGI in the germline V gene. The CDR3 is 15 residues long. Between the trimmed V and J ends, which lost 0 bases and 6 bases, there was a span of 15 bases. This chain's CDR3 is CASSYSGIGGSEQYF. The CDR3 bases are TGTGCCAGCAGTTACTCAGGGATAGGGGGGAGCGAGCAGTACTTC.

The rearrangement uses TRBV5-1 and TRBJ2-7; the D is unclear. Germline values: CDR1 SGHRS, CDR2 YFSETQ. The CDR3 covers 11 residues. V lost 3 bases and J 4 bases, leaving 5 bases between the germline ends. Written as DNA, the CDR3 is TGCGCCAGCAGCTCCGTGTACGAGCAGTACTTC. Its translation: CASSSVYEQYF. Based on the CDR3 plus reference TRBV5-1 and TRBJ2-7, the full variable domain is KAGVTQTPRYLIKTRGQQVTLSCSPISGHRSVSWYQQTPGQGLQFLFEYFSETQRNKGNFPGRFSGRQFSNSRSEMNVSTLELGDSALYLCASSSVYEQYFGPGTRLTVT.